Following are 12 T cell receptor beta chains from one sample sequenced in a study of cytomegalovirus exposure and HLA in healthy donors. Use of 60 Vbeta and 13 Jbeta primers characterized the PCR. The repertoire was sequenced with immunoSEQ multiplex PCR; TCRdb's copy has only in-frame clones and lacks some. The table has about 90,000 clones, about two thirds seen once; the top ten hold roughly a fifth. Material: PBMCs. These receptors originate from a woman aged 45-65 years in good health and CMV-seropositive.

The chain joins TRBV19 to TRBJ1-2; 7 bases line up with TRBD1. Germline assignment: CDR1 LNHDA and CDR2 SQIVND (reference sequence). This CDR3 is built from 13 residues. J gave up 6 bases and V 3 bases, and 4 bases lay outside the gene matches. The chain's CDR3 is CASSISDRDGYTF. In nucleotides, the CDR3 is TGTGCCAGTAGTATCTCTGACAGGGATGGCTACACCTTC.

The chain joins TRBV29-1 to TRBJ1-1; no clear D gene. This CDR3 region has 12 residues. Trimming cost V 3 bases and J 0 bases, with 5 bases left between them. Germline values: CDR1 SQVTM, CDR2 ANQGSEA. The CDR3 reads CSVDRLNTEAFF. CDR3 nucleotide sequence: TGCAGCGTTGACAGGTTGAACACTGAAGCTTTCTTT.

The chain uses TRBV7-9 and TRBJ2-3; TRBD1 agrees at 7 bases. Germline CDR1 reads SEHNR; CDR2 reads FQNEAQ (reference sequence). Trimming took 5 bases from V and 0 from J; bases not matched to a gene: 5. This CDR3 region has 15 residues. CDR3 protein: CASSEGTASTDTQYF. In DNA form, the CDR3 reads TGTGCCAGCAGCGAAGGGACAGCCAGCACAGATACGCAGTATTTT.

The chain uses TRBV13 and TRBJ2-7; 8 bases line up with TRBD1. This CDR3 is built from 16 residues. Looked up from germline, CDR1 is PRHDT and CDR2 is FYEKMQ (reference sequence). V shed 5 bases, J shed 5 bases, and the junction held 14 bases outside the gene matches. This chain's CDR3 is CASSSDRGVVVHEQYF. Written as DNA, the CDR3 is TGTGCCAGCAGCAGCGACAGGGGTGTGGTAGTCCACGAGCAGTACTTC.

Only a few counts were recorded for this clone. The chain is built from TRBV10-3 and TRBJ2-7; 9 bases map to TRBD1. Germline V lookup: CDR1 ENHRY, CDR2 SYGVKD. V dropped 10 bases and J dropped 7; count of bases not matched to a gene: 17. CDR3 length: 15 amino acids. The CDR3 loop reads CATQRDRVGLEEQYF. The CDR3 DNA sequence: TGTGCCACGCAAAGGGACAGGGTGGGATTGGAGGAGCAGTACTTC.

This chain connects TRBV2 to TRBJ2-6; TRBD2 agrees at 7 bases. Trimming cost V 11 bases and J 2 bases; bases outside gene matches: 12. Germline loops: CDR1 SNHLY, CDR2 FYNNEI. CDR3 length: 16 amino acids. CDR3 amino acids: CAGSGARLAGANVLTF. The CDR3 DNA is TGTGCCGGAAGCGGGGCACGATTGGCTGGGGCCAACGTCCTGACTTTC. Variable domain in full (rest from reference TRBV2 and TRBJ2-6): EPEVTQTPSHQVTQMGQEVILRCVPISNHLYFYWYRQILGQKVEFLVSFYNNEISEKSEIFDDQFSVERPDGSNFTLKIRSTKLEDSAMYFCAGSGARLAGANVLTFGAGSRLTVL.

This sequence joins TRBV5-1 and TRBJ2-7; 10 bases line up with TRBD2. The CDR3 runs 16 residues. From germline, CDR1 is SGHRS and CDR2 YFSETQ. V was pared by 1 base and J by 2 bases, with 6 bases of the junction left unmatched. The CDR3 here is CASSLLTSGATYEQYF. CDR3 nucleotides: TGCGCCAGCAGCTTGCTAACTAGCGGGGCAACCTACGAGCAGTACTTC. Full variable domain (outside the CDR3, taken from reference TRBV5-1 and TRBJ2-7): KAGVTQTPRYLIKTRGQQVTLSCSPISGHRSVSWYQQTPGQGLQFLFEYFSETQRNKGNFPGRFSGRQFSNSRSEMNVSTLELGDSALYLCASSLLTSGATYEQYFGPGTRLTVT.

The rearrangement uses TRBV15 and TRBJ1-2; 7 nucleotides align to TRBD1. V trimming: 0 bases; J trimming: 5 bases; junction bases outside the gene matches: 6. The CDR3 extends over 15 amino acids. Germline assignment: CDR1 LNHNV and CDR2 YYDKDF (reference sequence). CDR3 nucleotides: TGTGCCACCAGCAGAGATCCCGGGACAGAGTATGGCTACACCTTC. Protein product: CATSRDPGTEYGYTF.

The rearrangement links TRBV15 to TRBJ1-2; TRBD1 agrees at 7 bases. Losses at the gene ends were 6 bases for V and 3 bases for J; bases not matched to a gene: 13. Germline V lookup: CDR1 LNHNV, CDR2 YYDKDF (reference sequence). CDR3 length: 16 amino acids. This CDR3 reads CATRGSDRFGDYGYTF. In DNA, the CDR3 is TGTGCCACCAGGGGGTCGGACAGGTTTGGGGACTATGGCTACACCTTC.

The chain employs TRBV29-1 and TRBJ1-1, with D possibly matching TRBD1 (6 bases). Germline V gene lookup returns CDR1 SQVTM and CDR2 ANQGSEA. The CDR3 has 14 amino acids. CDR3 residues: CSVGGPSMNTEAFF. DNA of the CDR3: TGCAGTGTGGGGGGGCCATCAATGAACACTGAAGCTTTCTTT.

The chain couples TRBV15 to TRBJ2-7, with D possibly TRBD1 on 6 matching bases. V shed 0 bases and J shed 4 bases, with 10 bases lying between them. Germline V gene data show CDR1 as LNHNV and CDR2 as YYDKDF (reference sequence). There are 14 residues in the CDR3. The CDR3 protein is CATSRDGQLYEQYF. The CDR3 region has the DNA TGTGCCACCAGCAGAGACGGACAGTTGTACGAGCAGTACTTC.

The rearrangement uses TRBV2 and TRBJ1-4, with D perhaps matching TRBD1 (5 bases). Germline V lookup: CDR1 SNHLY, CDR2 FYNNEI. This CDR3 comprises 14 residues. The ends were cut back, 4 bases at V and 6 bases at J, with 12 bases in the middle. The CDR3 DNA reads as TGTGCCAGCAGTGTCCGGGACTACCATGAAAAACTGTTTTTT. Translating gives CASSVRDYHEKLFF.